This TCR beta chain derives from a study of tumor-infiltrating lymphocytes in primary liver carcinoma. Study background: Patients underwent resection of primary liver carcinoma. The tumors ranged from roughly 4 to 10 cm across and fell within stage T1-T3 N0M0.

Ten or more counts support this clonotype. What it recognizes is unknown. Constant-region priming of approximately 0.55 ug total RNA yielded TCR beta cDNA. Libraries of TCR beta came from three nested multiplex PCR rounds with slightly modified ARM-PCR. Both of the initial two PCR rounds ran for around 9 cycles and employed TRBV1-TRBV30 forward primers alongside a C-beta reverse primer. TCRdb fed the multiplex PCR reads into MiXCR, producing one record per CDR3 protein. The sample includes about 310,000 distinct CDR3 sequences, roughly 60% of them seen just once. Germline DNA was also extracted, while the blood RNA originated from unsorted whole blood. Study-level findings and limits: Less overlap was seen in tumor-adjacent and tumor-blood pairs than in tumor region pairs. Against blood, tumors held a significantly higher top-250-clone fraction (p = 0.039).

The CDR3 contains 13 residues. Trimming took 6 bases from V and 0 from J, leaving 8 bases between them. Sequencing was carried out using peripheral blood. The sequence was obtained from a middle-aged man with primary liver carcinoma and hepatitis B virus infection. V is TRBV12-3 or TRBV12-4 and J is TRBJ1-2; D not certain. In DNA form, the CDR3 reads TGTGCCAGCAGCATTGACACTAACTATGGCTACACCTTC. This encodes CASSIDTNYGYTF.